This T cell receptor (beta chain) appears in the sequencing data of a study of response to subunit inactivated influenza vaccine. This clonotype has at least ten counts. MiXCR was run by TCRdb on the RT-PCR reads, yielding one entry per CDR3 protein. The sample consists of hundreds of thousands of distinct CDR3 sequences, approximately 14% of them appearing once. The junction had 3 bases not matched to a gene; V was cut back by 0 bases and J by 5 bases. The CDR3 is 16 amino acids. The germline CDR1 and CDR2 sequences are SGHRS and YFSETQ. The TCR originated in a man between 45 and 60 years old who received an inactivated influenza vaccine. Sequenced material: PBMCs from blood, taken around 15 days before vaccination. The chain combines TRBV5-1 with TRBJ2-5; 14 nucleotides align to TRBD2. Here the CDR3 DNA reads TGCGCCAGCAGCTTGGTGGGACTAGCGGGAGAGGAGACCCAGTACTTC. Its translation is CASSLVGLAGEETQYF.